This TCR beta chain was documented in a study of B cell selection in AIRE deficiency. Worth noting for this clone: Its antigen is unidentified.

Sorted regulatory T cells were CD4-positive, CD25-high and CD127-low or negative. General study points: AIRE-deficient Tconv and Treg repertoires matched healthy donors in TCRBV, CDR3 length, diversity. Shared Treg sequences were biased toward short CDR3s with few non-templated nucleotide insertions.

The CDR3 has 14 amino acids. In germline, CDR1 is SGHAT, CDR2 FQNNGV. Trimming took 4 bases from V and 3 from J; bases not matched to a gene: 3. Profiled with immunoSEQ multiplex PCR; TCRdb holds only in-frame clones, not every one. The repertoire holds about 26,000 clones, with 80% to 95% as singletons. The sample taken for sequencing was CD4+CD25+ Tregs sorted from PBMCs. The clonotype was recovered from a human donor in good health. This chain joins TRBV11-2 and TRBJ2-7; TRBD2 matches at 10 bases. In nucleotides, the CDR3 is TGTGCCAGCAGCTCCCAGCGGGGGGGCTACGAGCAGTACTTC. Its protein product is CASSSQRGGYEQYF. Supplemented by reference TRBV11-2 and TRBJ2-7, the full variable domain reads EAGVAQSPRYKIIEKRQSVAFWCNPISGHATLYWYQQILGQGPKLLIQFQNNGVVDDSQLPKDRFSAERLKGVDSTLKIQPAKLEDSAVYLCASSSQRGGYEQYFGPGTRLTVT.